Presented here are 8 T cell receptor beta chains from one specimen sequenced in a study of T cells in Graves' hyperthyroidism and ophthalmopathy. Amplified regions were TCR beta CDR3 sequences from RNA transcripts. The primer set for the first-round RT-PCR of the TCR CDR3 was HTBI. TCRdb redid the calling of the multiplex PCR reads with MiXCR, one entry per CDR3 protein. The sample has about 420,000 distinct CDR3 sequences; approximately 15% are singletons. Sequenced input: blood. The receptors here all came from a woman aged 18-30 years with Graves' hyperthyroidism.

This clonotype was detected a few times. This chain connects TRBV30 to TRBJ2-3; the match to TRBD1 covers 7 bases. Germline CDR1 and CDR2: GTSNPN and SVGIG (reference sequence). The CDR3 has 14 amino acids. The ends lost 5 bases at V and 2 bases at J; junction bases unmatched: 7. The CDR3 spells CAWHRGQNTDTQYF. The CDR3, as DNA: TGTGCCTGGCACAGGGGCCAAAACACAGATACGCAGTATTTT.

This clonotype was seen ten or more times. CDR3 amino acids: CASSEGVGGLNTEAFF. CDR3 DNA sequence: TGTGCCAGCAGTGAAGGGGTGGGGGGCCTGAACACTGAAGCTTTCTTT. The J gene is TRBJ1-1, the V gene TRBV6-1; perhaps TRBD1 as D (6 bases). Germline CDR1 is MNHNS and CDR2 is SASEGT. This CDR3 has 16 amino acids. The ends were cut back, 1 base at V and 0 bases at J, with 12 bases in the middle.

The table lists this clonotype with a few counts. The rearrangement links TRBV6-2 or TRBV6-3 to TRBJ1-4; a weak D match, TRBD1 (6 bases). Germline assignment: CDR1 MNHEY and CDR2 SVGEGT. This CDR3 has 13 residues. Trimming removed 5 bases at V and 11 bases at J, with 15 bases between. The CDR3 is CASSPGESGKLFF. CDR3 sequence (DNA): TGTGCCAGCAGTCCAGGGGAGTCGGGGAAACTGTTTTTT.

In this sample, this clonotype turned up many times. The chain is built from TRBV19 and TRBJ1-1; 9 bases align to TRBD1. This CDR3 spans 14 amino acids. J was trimmed by 6 bases and V by 5 bases; bases with no gene match: 7. Germline loops: CDR1 LNHDA, CDR2 SQIVND (reference sequence). CDR3 residues: CASSFGQGRPEAFF. As DNA, the CDR3 is TGTGCCAGTAGTTTCGGACAGGGGCGCCCTGAAGCTTTCTTT.

On this clonotype itself: The junction does not match germline at one end; this may be a read error. The genes are TRBV7-9 and TRBJ1-3, with 8 bases matching TRBD1. Per germline, CDR1 SEHNR and CDR2 FQNEAQ (reference sequence). The CDR3 totals 16 residues. CDR3 in DNA: TGTGCCAACAGCTTAGCACAGGGGGTGTCTGGAAACACCATATATTTT. Protein product: CANSLAQGVSGNTIYF.

This clonotype was found many times. The chain employs TRBV5-1 and TRBJ2-7; TRBD1 agrees at 8 bases. The CDR3 is 13 amino acids. Germline CDR1 SGHRS, CDR2 YFSETQ. Unmatched junction bases numbered 2, after V lost 2 bases and J lost 4 bases. The CDR3 DNA reads TGCGCCAGCAGCTTCAGGACAGGGTACGAGCAGTACTTC. Encoded protein: CASSFRTGYEQYF.

The chain links TRBV4-1 to TRBJ2-7, with D perhaps assigned TRBD1 or TRBD2 (5 bases each). CDR1 MGHRA and CDR2 YSYEKL come from the germline V gene. The CDR3 loop spans 17 amino acids. Trimming stripped 4 bases from V and 7 bases from J, with 26 bases between. CDR3 sequence: CASSLTRGRVGEWEQYF. CDR3 nucleotides: TGCGCCAGCAGCCTCACCCGGGGCAGGGTGGGGGAGTGGGAGCAGTACTTC.

This clonotype turned up a few times. This sequence joins TRBV7-9 and TRBJ2-1; D uncertain. Trimming took 3 bases from V and 10 from J, leaving 13 bases between them. CDR1 SEHNR and CDR2 FQNEAQ come from the germline V gene (reference sequence). The CDR3 extends over 13 amino acids. This chain's CDR3 is CASSFLTDPEQFF. The CDR3 DNA sequence: TGTGCCAGCAGCTTTCTCACAGACCCCGAGCAGTTCTTC.